This T cell receptor (beta chain) comes out of a study of T cells expressing NK-cell markers. Looking at the study overall: Of eight sequenced donors, seven were HCMV-seropositive and one HCMV-seronegative.

From its re-call of the 5' RACE reads, TCRdb lists each CDR3 protein once, without DNA. This specimen shows some 600,000 distinct CDR3 sequences; the ten leading clones hold around 4%. The clonotype comes from a man younger than 30 in good health. The sequencing sample was made of blood T cells: a sorted CD56 or NKG2C T cell subset, CD4+ or CD8+ T cells, or bulk PBMC T cells (not recorded which).

The CDR3 region is CASSYLRGNTEAFF. This chain links TRBV7-8 with TRBJ1-1; there is no DNA to check the TCRdb D call of TRBD1. The CDR3 contains 14 residues. Germline V gene data show CDR1 as SGHVS and CDR2 as FQNEAQ.